This T cell receptor beta chain was captured in a study of shared clonotypes between healthy human individuals. Researchers ran the assay at a deep level. TCRdb keeps only in-frame clones here, not all; method: immunoSEQ multiplex PCR. The sample has roughly 1,500,000 clones; roughly 98.5% are singletons. On this clone: Within the sample, other DNA sequences also encode this same CDR3.

After removal of 3 bases from V and 7 bases from J, the junction contained 3 bases not matched to a gene. The germline gives CDR1 KGHSH, CDR2 LQKENI. The CDR3 sequence is 15 residues long. The chain has TRBV18 and TRBJ2-1; 13 nucleotides match TRBD2. Sample: naive CD4+ T cells sorted from blood. Subset described: CD45RA+ positively selected. This receptor was taken from a man under 40 in good health. CDR3 region: CASSPTSGRGNEQFF. CDR3 nucleotide sequence: TGTGCCAGCTCACCTACTAGCGGGAGGGGTAATGAGCAGTTCTTC.